This entry concerns a single T cell receptor beta chain. The antigen is undetermined. This sample was taken from a study of brain T cells in children with intractable seizures. Study-wide points: Pre-surgery blood may have been undersampled, hiding some clones.

CDR1 and CDR2 (germline): MRHNA, SNTAGT. Trimming stripped 4 bases from V and 8 bases from J, with 18 bases between. The CDR3 consists of 15 residues. Sequencing was limited to surgery cases with top T cell transcript signatures in brain tissue. The repertoire was sequenced with immunoSEQ multiplex PCR; TCRdb's copy has only in-frame clones and lacks some. The repertoire includes roughly 80,000 clones, 91% of them detected once, and approximately 25% sits in the top ten. Material: peripheral blood, obtained at surgery. The chain uses TRBV6-4 and TRBJ2-1; maybe TRBD2 (6 bases). This TCR came from a girl aged 2 to 9 with Rasmussen encephalitis and intractable seizures. CDR3 sequence: CASSGGRGGGDEQFF. The CDR3 DNA is TGTGCCAGCAGTGGGGGACGTGGCGGAGGGGATGAGCAGTTCTTC.